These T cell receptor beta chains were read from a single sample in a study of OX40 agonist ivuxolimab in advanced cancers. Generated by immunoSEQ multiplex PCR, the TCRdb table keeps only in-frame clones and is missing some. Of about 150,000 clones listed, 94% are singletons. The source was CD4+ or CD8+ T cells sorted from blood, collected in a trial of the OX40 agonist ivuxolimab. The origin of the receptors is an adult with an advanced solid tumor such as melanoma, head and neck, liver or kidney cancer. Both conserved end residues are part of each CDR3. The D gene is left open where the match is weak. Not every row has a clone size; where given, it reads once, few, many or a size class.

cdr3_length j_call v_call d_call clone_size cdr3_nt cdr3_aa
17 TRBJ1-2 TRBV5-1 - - TGCGCCAGCAGCTTGGACGCCGGTCGCCAGGGGTTCGATGGCTACACCTTC CASSLDAGRQGFDGYTF
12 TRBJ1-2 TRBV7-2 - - TGTGCCAGCAGCTTAAACAGCTATGGCTACACCTTC CASSLNSYGYTF
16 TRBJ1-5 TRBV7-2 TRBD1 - TGTGCCAGCAGCTTACAGACAGGGTGGAGCAATCAGCCCCAGCATTTT CASSLQTGWSNQPQHF
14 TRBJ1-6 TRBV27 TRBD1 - TGTGCCAGCAGGAGGACAGGGAGTAATTCACCCCTCCACTTT CASRRTGSNSPLHF
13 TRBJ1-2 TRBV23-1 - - TGCGCCAGCAGTCAACCCCCGGGGTATGGCTACACCTTC CASSQPPGYGYTF
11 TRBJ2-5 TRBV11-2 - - TGTGCCAGCAGCTCTGAAGAGACCCAGTACTTC CASSSEETQYF
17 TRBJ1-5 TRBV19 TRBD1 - TGTGCCAGTAGTATTCCTTTGACAGGGCGTTGGAATCAGCCCCAGCATTTT CASSIPLTGRWNQPQHF
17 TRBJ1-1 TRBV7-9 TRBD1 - TGTGCCAGCAGCATTGCCCCGGGACAGGGGATTGACACTGAAGCTTTCTTT CASSIAPGQGIDTEAFF
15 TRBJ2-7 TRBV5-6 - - TGTGCCAGCAGCTTTTTTTCGAGGGGGTTGGGCGAGCAGTACTTC CASSFFSRGLGEQYF
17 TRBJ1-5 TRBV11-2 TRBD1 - TGTGCCAGCAGCTCGAGGACAGGGATTTATAGCAATCAGCCCCAGCATTTT CASSSRTGIYSNQPQHF
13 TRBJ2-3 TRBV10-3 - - TGTGCCATCAGTGAGGCGGGCGAGGATACGCAGTATTTT CAISEAGEDTQYF
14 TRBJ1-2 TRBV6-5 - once TGTGCCAGCGAGGCAGTCGACAGTGGGTATGGCTACACCTTC CASEAVDSGYGYTF
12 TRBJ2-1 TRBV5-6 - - TGTGCCAGCAGCTGGGAGCAGGTGGAGCAGTTCTTC CASSWEQVEQFF
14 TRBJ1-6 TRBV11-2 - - TGTGCCAGCAGCTTCAACAGGGAGAATTCACCCCTCCACTTT CASSFNRENSPLHF
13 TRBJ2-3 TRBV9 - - TGTGCCAGCAGCGGGGGGCCTCCAGATACGCAGTATTTT CASSGGPPDTQYF
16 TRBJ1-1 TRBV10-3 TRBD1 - TGTGCCATCAGTGATCAGTTTGGGGAGGGGGCGGCTGAAGCTTTCTTT CAISDQFGEGAAEAFF
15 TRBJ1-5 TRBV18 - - TGTGCCAGCTCACTGGGAGGGGGTAGCAATCAGCCCCAGCATTTT CASSLGGGSNQPQHF
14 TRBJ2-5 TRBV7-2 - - TGTGCCAGCAGCCAGCCGGGCCCCCCGAAGACCCAGTACTTC CASSQPGPPKTQYF
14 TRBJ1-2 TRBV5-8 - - TGTGCCAGCAGCTTGGGGCAGGGGTACTATGGCTACACCTTC CASSLGQGYYGYTF
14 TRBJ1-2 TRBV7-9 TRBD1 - TGTGCCAGCAGCTCTAAGCCGGGACAGGGGGATTACACCTTC CASSSKPGQGDYTF
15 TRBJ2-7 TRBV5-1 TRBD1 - TGCGCCAGCAGCTTGGGCGGGACAGGGGCCTACGAGCAGTACTTC CASSLGGTGAYEQYF
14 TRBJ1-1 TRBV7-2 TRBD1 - TGTGCCAGCAGCGGACGACAGGGGAACACTGAAGCTTTCTTT CASSGRQGNTEAFF
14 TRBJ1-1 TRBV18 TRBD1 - TGTGCCAGCTCATTGACAGGGACCTACACTGAAGCTTTCTTT CASSLTGTYTEAFF
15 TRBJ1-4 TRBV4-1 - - TGCGCCAGCAGCCTTTTACAGGGATCTAATGAAAAACTGTTTTTT CASSLLQGSNEKLFF
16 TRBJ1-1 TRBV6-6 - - TGTGCCAGCAGTTACAATCCCGACAGAGGGAGCACTGAAGCTTTCTTT CASSYNPDRGSTEAFF
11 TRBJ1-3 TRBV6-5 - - TGTGCCAGCAAGTTGGGCCACACCATATATTTT CASKLGHTIYF
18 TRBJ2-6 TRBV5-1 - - TGCGCCAGCAGCTTGGCGCCAGCGTTTTCCTCTGGGGCCAACGTCCTGACTTTC CASSLAPAFSSGANVLTF
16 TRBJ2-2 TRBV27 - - TGTGCCAGCACCTTCCGACAGGGAGGTGACACCGGGGAGCTGTTTTTT CASTFRQGGDTGELFF
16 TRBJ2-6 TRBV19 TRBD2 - TGTGCCAGCTCTGGAAACGGGAGGTCTGGGGCCAACGTCCTGACTTTC CASSGNGRSGANVLTF
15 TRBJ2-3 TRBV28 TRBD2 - TGTGCCAGCAGTCCGGGGACTAGGGAAACAGATACGCAGTATTTT CASSPGTRETDTQYF
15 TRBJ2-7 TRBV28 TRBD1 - TGTGCCAGCAGACTAACAGGGGGCGCAAACCACGAGCAGTACTTC CASRLTGGANHEQYF
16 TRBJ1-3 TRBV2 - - TGTGCCAGCAGTGGGTACCGGACGGACTCTGGAAACACCATATATTTT CASSGYRTDSGNTIYF
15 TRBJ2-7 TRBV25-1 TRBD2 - TGTGCCAGCAGTGAATCCGCACTAGCGGGAGCCGAGCAGTACTTC CASSESALAGAEQYF
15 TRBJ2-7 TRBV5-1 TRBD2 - TGCGCCAGCAGCCCGGCGGGGGGTAGTCCCTACGAGCAGTACTTC CASSPAGGSPYEQYF
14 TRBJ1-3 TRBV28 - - TGTGCCAGCAGGGGTACAGGGAGCCTATTCACCATATATTTT CASRGTGSLFTIYF
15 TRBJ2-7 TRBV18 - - TGTGCCAGCTCACCGGTCAGGGCAACTACCTACGAGCAGTACTTC CASSPVRATTYEQYF
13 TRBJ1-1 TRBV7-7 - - TGTGCCAGCAGCTCGATAAGGGGCACTGAAGCTTTCTTT CASSSIRGTEAFF
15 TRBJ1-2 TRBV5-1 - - TGCGCCAGCAGCTTGGACGCGGGACTGGAGGTGGGCTACACCTTC CASSLDAGLEVGYTF
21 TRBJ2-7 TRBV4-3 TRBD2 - TGCGCCAGCAGCCAAGAGGCTCGGATGGTTGGAGATAGCGGGAACTCCTACGAGCAGTACTTC CASSQEARMVGDSGNSYEQYF
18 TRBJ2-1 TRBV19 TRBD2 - TGTGCCAGTAGTTTCAGGACTAGCGGGAGGACAGGTTACAATGAGCAGTTCTTC CASSFRTSGRTGYNEQFF
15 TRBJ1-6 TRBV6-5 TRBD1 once TGTGCCAGCAGCCTCATACAGGGGACGAATTCACCCCTCCACTTT CASSLIQGTNSPLHF
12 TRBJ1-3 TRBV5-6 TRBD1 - TGTGCCAGCAACCGAGGGACAGCTACCATATATTTT CASNRGTATIYF
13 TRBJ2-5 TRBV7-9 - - TGTGCCAGCAGCTTACTGACCGGAGAGACCCAGTACTTC CASSLLTGETQYF
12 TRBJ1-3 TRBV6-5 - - TGTGCCAGCAGGGCTTCTGGAAACACCATATATTTT CASRASGNTIYF
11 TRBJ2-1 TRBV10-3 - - TGTGCCATCAGTGAGTCGGAACAGAAGTTCTTC CAISESEQKFF
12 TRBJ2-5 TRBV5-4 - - TGTGCCAGCAGCTTGTTTAAGGGGAACCAGTACTTC CASSLFKGNQYF
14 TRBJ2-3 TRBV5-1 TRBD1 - TGCGCCAGACGAGGACAGGATTTGCCCGATACGCAGTATTTT CARRGQDLPDTQYF
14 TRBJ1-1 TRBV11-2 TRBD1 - TGTGCCAGCAGCTTCGCCCAAGGGACAGGGAACGCTTTCTTT CASSFAQGTGNAFF
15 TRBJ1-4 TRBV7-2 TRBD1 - TGTGCCAGCAGCTTCTGGACAGGGCTGAATGAAAAACTGTTTTTT CASSFWTGLNEKLFF
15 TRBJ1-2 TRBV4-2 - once TGTGCCAGCAGCCAGCCGGACGGGAGAGGCTATGGCTACACCTTC CASSQPDGRGYGYTF
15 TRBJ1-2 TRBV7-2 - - TGTGCCAGCAGCTTAGCGGCTCGGGGGATCTATGGCTACACCTTC CASSLAARGIYGYTF
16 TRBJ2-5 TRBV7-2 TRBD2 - TGTGCCAGCAGCCCTCATCCTCTAGCGGGGACAGAGACCCAGTACTTC CASSPHPLAGTETQYF
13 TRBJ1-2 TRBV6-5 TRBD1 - TGTGCCACCCGAACAGGGGGGGACTATGGCTACACCTTC CATRTGGDYGYTF
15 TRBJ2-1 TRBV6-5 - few TGTGCCAGCAGGCTGGTAGCGGCCGAACGAAGTGAGCAGTTCTTC CASRLVAAERSEQFF
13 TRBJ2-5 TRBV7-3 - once TGTGCCAGCAGCTTAAGTAACCAGGAGACCCAGTACTTC CASSLSNQETQYF
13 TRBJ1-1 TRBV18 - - TGTGCCAGCTCACCACAGGAGAACACTGAAGCTTTCTTT CASSPQENTEAFF
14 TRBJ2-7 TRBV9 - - TGTGCCAGCAGCGTAGGTGGGATAGGGCGCGAGCAGTACTTC CASSVGGIGREQYF
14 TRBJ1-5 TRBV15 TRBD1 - TGTGCCACCAGCACCTACAGGGGAACTCAGCCCCAGCATTTT CATSTYRGTQPQHF
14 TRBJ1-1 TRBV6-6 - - TGTGCCAGCAGAAAAGAGGGGGGCGCGACCGAAGCTTTCTTT CASRKEGGATEAFF